One and the same sample provided the 8 T cell receptor beta chains below, sequenced in a study of PD-1 blockade in classical Hodgkin lymphoma. Data came from immunoSEQ multiplex PCR; TCRdb stores just in-frame clones and leaves some out. The table records tens of thousands of clones, about 80% of them present only once. Time point described: cycle 4 day 1 (C4D1), after 5 to 7 weeks of nivolumab. Every one of the patients relapsed after autologous stem cell transplantation (brentuximab vedotin exposure was variable). The material sequenced was peripheral blood mononuclear cells (PBMCs), taken before the fourth cycle of nivolumab. Every receptor here comes from a human donor with classical Hodgkin lymphoma.

The chain joins TRBV23-1 to TRBJ1-5; possible D gene TRBD1, 6 bases. TRBV23-1 is reported as an ORF; its role is uncertain. The CDR3 runs to 16 residues. V lost 4 bases and J lost 7, with 20 bases in between. The DNA for the CDR3 is TGCGCCAGCAGTCCCCATGCAGGGGCGCGGAGCCAGCCCCAGCATTTT. Its translation is CASSPHAGARSQPQHF.

As to this clone: Other DNA sequences from this sample encode an identical CDR3 as well. This sequence joins TRBV27 and TRBJ2-3, with 10 positions matching TRBD2. Germline V CDR1 and CDR2: MNHEY, SMNVEV (reference sequence). This CDR3 has 16 amino acids. V lost 6 bases, J lost 6 bases, and 12 bases stayed unmatched. The CDR3 DNA follows: TGTGCCAGCAGCCTTATAGCGGGGGGAATGACGGATACGCAGTATTTT. Amino acid sequence: CASSLIAGGMTDTQYF.

In this sample, this clone turned up a few times. The chain combines TRBV9 with TRBJ1-1, with no clear D. V lost 4 bases and J 1 base, leaving 14 bases between the germline ends. Germline CDR1 SGDLS, CDR2 YYNGEE. The CDR3 runs to 15 residues. CDR3 protein: CASSTSMDGNTEAFF. In DNA form, the CDR3 reads TGTGCCAGCAGCACCTCTATGGACGGGAACACTGAAGCTTTCTTT.

The chain links TRBV4-3 to TRBJ2-2; 7 positions agree with TRBD2. Germline V gives CDR1 LGHNA, CDR2 YSLEER. This CDR3 is 17 amino acids long. V was clipped by 0 bases and J by 0 bases; unmatched bases: 4. CDR3 loop: CASSQEGGDSNTGELFF. Written as DNA, the CDR3 is TGCGCCAGCAGCCAAGAGGGAGGGGATTCGAACACCGGGGAGCTGTTTTTT.

The chain employs TRBV7-2 and TRBJ1-1; the D gene is possibly TRBD1 (6 bases). Germline V gives CDR1 SGHTA, CDR2 FQGNSA. V was trimmed by 3 bases and J by 10 bases, leaving 30 bases between them. There are 18 residues in the CDR3. In nucleotides, the CDR3 is TGTGCCAGCAGCTTCGGCTTCGGTCAGGGGCGGTCGGGCTCGGGAGCTTTCTTT. This codes for CASSFGFGQGRSGSGAFF.

The J gene is TRBJ1-3, the V gene TRBV6-6; D possibly corresponds to TRBD1 (5 bases). Per germline, CDR1 MNHNY and CDR2 SVGAGI (reference sequence). Trimming shortened V by 6 bases and J by 5 bases, and 17 bases separated the two germline ends. The CDR3 length is 15 residues. Written as DNA, the CDR3 is TGTGCCAGCAGCCGCGCCGGGACGGCTAGAAACACCATATATTTT. This sequence encodes CASSRAGTARNTIYF.

The chain uses TRBV7-2 and TRBJ2-5; 13 bases align to TRBD2. The V segment lost 1 base and the J segment 1 base; nucleotides outside the gene matches: 0. The CDR3 has 16 residues. Germline V gene data show CDR1 as SGHTA and CDR2 as FQGNSA. The CDR3 bases are TGTGCCAGCAGCTTAGGACTAGCGGGGGGCCAAGAGACCCAGTACTTC. It codes for CASSLGLAGGQETQYF. The variable domain in full, completed from reference TRBV7-2 and TRBJ2-5, reads GAGVSQSPSNKVTEKGKDVELRCDPISGHTALYWYRQSLGQGLEFLIYFQGNSAPDKSGLPSDRFSAERTGGSVSTLTIQRTQQEDSAVYLCASSLGLAGGQETQYFGPGTRLLVL.

In this sample, this clone turned up a few times. As DNA, the CDR3 is TGTGCCAGCAGCAAACGCCTCCAGGGCGATCCGACAGATACGCAGTATTTT. It translates to CASSKRLQGDPTDTQYF. The chain employs TRBV21-1 and TRBJ2-3; TRBD1, as called in the table, went unchecked against the DNA. TRBV21-1 corresponds to a pseudogene. This CDR3 has 17 residues.